The next 20 T cell receptor beta chains were all read from a single sample in a study of blood T cell repertoires in COVID-19. The method was immunoSEQ multiplex PCR; TCRdb's version includes in-frame clones alone and lacks a portion of them. This table has around 260,000 clones, about 83% appearing once. Sequenced: peripheral blood. The receptors were sampled from a woman between 50 and 59 years old who had recovered from COVID-19.

This rearrangement joins TRBV30 to TRBJ1-1; D ambiguous. This CDR3 spans 12 amino acids. V dropped 3 bases and J dropped 7 bases, with 12 bases sitting between them. Germline V gives CDR1 GTSNPN, CDR2 SVGIG (reference sequence). CDR3 sequence: CAWSEQANEAFF. DNA for the CDR3: TGTGCCTGGAGCGAACAAGCGAATGAAGCTTTCTTT.

Turning to this clone: Distinct nucleotide sequences in the sample also encode this CDR3. The rearrangement joins TRBV19 to TRBJ2-7; no clear D. CDR3 length: 12 residues. Per germline, CDR1 LNHDA and CDR2 SQIVND (reference sequence). Deletions cut 1 base from V and 4 bases from J, with 5 bases between. This chain's CDR3 is CASSIGGYEQYF. The CDR3, as DNA: TGTGCCAGTAGTATAGGAGGATACGAGCAGTACTTC.

This chain uses TRBV28 with TRBJ1-5; D not resolved. Trimming stripped 7 bases from V and 2 bases from J, with 15 bases between. CDR1 is MDHEN, CDR2 SYDVKM, per germline. The CDR3 has 15 amino acids. The CDR3 region has the DNA TGTGCCAGCACCCCTCGCCGGGGTGGCAATCAGCCCCAGCATTTT. Translated, it gives CASTPRRGGNQPQHF.

This chain uses TRBV4-1 with TRBJ1-6; 8 bases align to TRBD1. The CDR3 loop spans 15 amino acids. CDR1 is MGHRA, CDR2 YSYEKL, per germline. V lost 1 base and J lost 10; bases outside the gene matches: 6. The CDR3 DNA reads as TGCGCCAGCAGCCAAGCCGGGACAGGATTCTCACCCCTCCACTTT. The encoded protein is CASSQAGTGFSPLHF.

This clone was detected once. The chain joins TRBV5-4 to TRBJ2-7; D is possibly TRBD2 (5 bases). The CDR3 sequence is 15 residues long. Trimming took 4 bases from V and 4 from J, leaving 18 bases between them. The germline V gene has CDR1 SGHNT and CDR2 YYREEE (reference sequence). The DNA of the CDR3 is TGTGCCAGCAGCCGCCTAGTGGGAGTTTGGTACGAGCAGTACTTC. It specifies CASSRLVGVWYEQYF.

The genes are TRBV12-3 or TRBV12-4 and TRBJ1-6, with D hard to call. The CDR3 spans 13 residues. V lost 4 bases, J lost 5 bases, and 6 bases lay in between. The CDR3 nucleotides read TGTGCCAGCAGTTCCGCTAATAATTCACCCCTCCACTTT. Translation: CASSSANNSPLHF.

This clone has only one observation. This chain uses TRBV7-9 with TRBJ2-1, with 7 bases aligning to TRBD2. Germline V gives CDR1 SEHNR, CDR2 FQNEAQ (reference sequence). V gave up 1 base and J gave up 1 base; unmatched junction bases: 4. The CDR3 is 16 amino acids. CDR3 residues: CASSLGAGLSYNEQFF. The CDR3 DNA reads as TGTGCCAGCAGCTTAGGAGCGGGGCTATCCTACAATGAGCAGTTCTTC.

The rearrangement links TRBV28 to TRBJ2-7, with a possible D match to TRBD1 (6 bases). V shed 7 bases and J shed 2 bases, with 21 bases lying between them. This CDR3 is built from 16 residues. CDR1 and CDR2 from the germline V gene are MDHEN and SYDVKM. The CDR3, as DNA: TGTGCCAGCACCCTGCCCCACCAGGGGTTCCCCTACGAGCAGTACTTC. Translation: CASTLPHQGFPYEQYF. Variable domain in full (rest from reference TRBV28 and TRBJ2-7): DVKVTQSSRYLVKRTGEKVFLECVQDMDHENMFWYRQDPGLGLRLIYFSYDVKMKEKGDIPEGYSVSREKKERFSLILESASTNQTSMYLCASTLPHQGFPYEQYFGPGTRLTVT.

The rearrangement uses TRBV27 and TRBJ2-2; TRBD2 is a possible D gene (7 bases). Germline V gene sequence: CDR1 MNHEY, CDR2 SMNVEV (reference sequence). This CDR3 has 15 amino acids. Trimming left V 5 bases short and J 4 bases short, with 14 bases between. The CDR3 reads CASSLGGGFTGELFF. CDR3 in DNA: TGTGCCAGCAGTCTAGGGGGGGGTTTCACCGGGGAGCTGTTTTTT.

The chain's CDR3 is CASSPFRTGSYGYTF. As DNA, the CDR3 is TGTGCCAGCAGCCCTTTTAGGACAGGATCCTATGGCTACACCTTC. V usage is TRBV3-1 (or the pseudogene TRBV3-2) and J usage is TRBJ1-2, with 7 bases identical to TRBD1. This CDR3 comprises 15 residues. V was clipped by 4 bases and J by 4 bases; unmatched bases: 9. Germline assignment: CDR1 LGHDT and CDR2 YNNKEL (reference sequence).

In this sample, this clone turned up a few times. The rearrangement links TRBV24-1 to TRBJ2-1; D perhaps matches TRBD2 (5 bases). Germline V gene lookup returns CDR1 KGHDR and CDR2 SFDVKD. V was cut by 9 bases and J by 8 bases, with 16 bases left in between. The CDR3 loop spans 13 amino acids. Here the CDR3 DNA reads TGTGCCACCGAGGGAGCCCCAACCGATGAGCAGTTCTTC. This translates into CATEGAPTDEQFF.

The chain carries TRBV14 and TRBJ2-5; TRBD1 is a possible D gene (5 bases). The germline CDR1 and CDR2 sequences are SGHDN and FVKESK. Trimming removed 1 base at V and 5 bases at J, with 14 bases between. The CDR3 extends over 15 amino acids. The CDR3 sequence: CASSQGQGGKETQYF. The DNA of the CDR3 is TGTGCCAGCAGCCAAGGGCAGGGCGGAAAGGAGACCCAGTACTTC.

The chain recombines TRBV7-3 with TRBJ2-1, with D tentatively TRBD2 (5 bases). This CDR3 has 15 residues. CDR1 is SGHTA and CDR2 is FQGTGA in the germline V gene. V was trimmed by 2 bases and J by 0 bases, leaving 8 bases between them. The CDR3 region is CASSLAGSSYNEQFF. In DNA, the CDR3 is TGTGCCAGCAGCTTAGCGGGTAGCTCCTACAATGAGCAGTTCTTC.

The chain combines TRBV11-3 with TRBJ2-3, with 8 bases aligning to TRBD2. The CDR3 covers 16 residues. Germline values: CDR1 SGHNT, CDR2 YENEEA. V lost 5 bases and J lost 6; bases outside the gene matches: 13. The CDR3 sequence is CASSRRSGRYSDTQYF. CDR3 DNA: TGTGCCAGCAGCCGCCGAAGCGGGAGATATTCCGATACGCAGTATTTT.

This sequence joins TRBV28 and TRBJ2-7; TRBD1 agrees at 9 bases. The CDR3 contains 15 residues. Germline CDR1 MDHEN, CDR2 SYDVKM. The junction had 14 bases not matched to a gene; V was cut back by 7 bases and J by 7 bases. The CDR3 sequence is CASIRGTGLFREQYF. CDR3 DNA sequence: TGTGCCAGCATCCGAGGGACAGGGCTATTTAGGGAGCAGTACTTC.

This clone has only one observation. V is TRBV9 and J is TRBJ2-4, with 9 nucleotides matching TRBD1. Germline V gene lookup returns CDR1 SGDLS and CDR2 YYNGEE. This CDR3 has 16 amino acids. After removal of 0 bases from V and 1 base from J, the junction contained 2 bases not matched to a gene. CDR3: CASSVEGQGAKNIQYF. The CDR3 nucleotides read TGTGCCAGCAGCGTAGAAGGACAGGGGGCCAAAAACATTCAGTACTTC.

The chain is built from TRBV14 and TRBJ2-5; 7 positions agree with TRBD2. The V gene's germline CDR1 is SGHDN and CDR2 FVKESK. The trim removed 3 bases at V and 9 bases at J, leaving 13 bases unmatched. The CDR3 runs to 15 residues. The CDR3 DNA reads TGTGCCAGCAGCCAGCGAGCGGGCGGGAGTTCGGCCCAGTACTTC. As protein: CASSQRAGGSSAQYF.

This clone has ten or more counts. The chain recombines TRBV23-1 with TRBJ2-5; the match to TRBD2 covers 11 bases. TRBV23-1 is an open reading frame whose function is uncertain. This CDR3 has 17 residues. The V segment lost 6 bases and the J segment 4 bases; nucleotides outside the gene matches: 13. The CDR3 sequence is CASRCFSGRALAETQYF. As DNA, the CDR3 is TGCGCCAGCAGATGTTTTAGCGGGAGGGCCTTAGCAGAGACCCAGTACTTC.

The rearrangement joins TRBV19 to TRBJ2-1, with 11 bases lining up with TRBD2. The length of the CDR3 is 12 residues. CDR1 is LNHDA, CDR2 SQIVND, per germline (reference sequence). CDR3: CATSGGYNEQFF. CDR3 DNA sequence: TGTGCTACTAGCGGGGGATACAATGAGCAGTTCTTC.

The V call is TRBV12-3 or TRBV12-4, the J call TRBJ2-5; TRBD1 is a possible D gene (5 bases). Trimming shortened V by 8 bases and J by 4 bases, and 11 bases separated the two germline ends. The CDR3 extends over 12 amino acids. The CDR3 DNA reads as TGTGCCAGCGCGGCAGGGATAGAGACCCAGTACTTC. As protein: CASAAGIETQYF.